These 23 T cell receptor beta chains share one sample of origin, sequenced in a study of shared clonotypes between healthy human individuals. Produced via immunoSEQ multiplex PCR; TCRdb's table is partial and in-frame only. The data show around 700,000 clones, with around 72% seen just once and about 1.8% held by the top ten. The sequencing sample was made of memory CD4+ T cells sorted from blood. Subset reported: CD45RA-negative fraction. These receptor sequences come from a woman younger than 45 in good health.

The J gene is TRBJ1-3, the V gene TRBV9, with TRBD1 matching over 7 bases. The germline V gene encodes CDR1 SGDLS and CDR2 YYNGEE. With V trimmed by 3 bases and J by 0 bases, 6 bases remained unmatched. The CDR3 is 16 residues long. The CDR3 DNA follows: TGTGCCAGCAGCGCCCAGGGGGGAATCTCTGGAAACACCATATATTTT. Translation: CASSAQGGISGNTIYF.

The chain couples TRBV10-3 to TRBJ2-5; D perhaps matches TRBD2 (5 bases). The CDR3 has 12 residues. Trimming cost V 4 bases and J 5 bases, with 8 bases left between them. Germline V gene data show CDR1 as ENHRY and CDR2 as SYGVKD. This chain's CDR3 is CAISGGLETQYF. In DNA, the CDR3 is TGTGCCATCAGTGGAGGGCTGGAGACCCAGTACTTC.

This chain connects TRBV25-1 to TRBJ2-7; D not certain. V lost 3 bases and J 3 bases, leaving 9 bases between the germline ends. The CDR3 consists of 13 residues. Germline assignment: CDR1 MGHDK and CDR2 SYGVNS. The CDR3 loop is CASSDQRNYEQYF. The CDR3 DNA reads TGTGCCAGCAGTGACCAGCGTAACTACGAGCAGTACTTC.

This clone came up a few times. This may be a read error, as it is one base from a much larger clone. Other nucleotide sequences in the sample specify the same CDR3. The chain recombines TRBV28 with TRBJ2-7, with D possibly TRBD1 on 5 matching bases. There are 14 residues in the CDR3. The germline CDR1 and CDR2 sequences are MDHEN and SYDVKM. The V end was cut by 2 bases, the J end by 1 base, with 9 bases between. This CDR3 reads CASSLPDISYEQYF. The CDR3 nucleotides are TGTGCCAGCAGTTTACCGGACATTTCCTACGAGCAGTACTTC. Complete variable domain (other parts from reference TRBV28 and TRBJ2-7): DVKVTQSSRYLVKRTGEKVFLECVQDMDHENMFWYRQDPGLGLRLIYFSYDVKMKEKGDIPEGYSVSREKKERFSLILESASTNQTSMYLCASSLPDISYEQYFGPGTRLTVT.

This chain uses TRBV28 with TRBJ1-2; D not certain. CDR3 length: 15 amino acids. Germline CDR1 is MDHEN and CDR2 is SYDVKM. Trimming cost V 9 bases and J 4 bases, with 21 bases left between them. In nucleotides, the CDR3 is TGTGCCAGTCTTTATACAGTTGGTAATGGCTATGGCTACACCTTC. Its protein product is CASLYTVGNGYGYTF.

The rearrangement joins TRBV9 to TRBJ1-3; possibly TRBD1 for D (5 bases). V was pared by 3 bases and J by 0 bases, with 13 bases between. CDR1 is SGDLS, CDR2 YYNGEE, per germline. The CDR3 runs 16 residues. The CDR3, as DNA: TGTGCCAGCAGCGGACGCGATGGGGGCTCTGGAAACACCATATATTTT. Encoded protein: CASSGRDGGSGNTIYF.

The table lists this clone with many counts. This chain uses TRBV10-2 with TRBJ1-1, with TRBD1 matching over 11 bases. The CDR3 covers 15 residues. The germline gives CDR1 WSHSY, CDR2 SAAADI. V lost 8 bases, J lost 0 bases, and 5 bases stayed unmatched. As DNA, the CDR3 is TGCGCCAGCCGGGACAGGGGGTATCTGAACACTGAAGCTTTCTTT. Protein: CASRDRGYLNTEAFF.

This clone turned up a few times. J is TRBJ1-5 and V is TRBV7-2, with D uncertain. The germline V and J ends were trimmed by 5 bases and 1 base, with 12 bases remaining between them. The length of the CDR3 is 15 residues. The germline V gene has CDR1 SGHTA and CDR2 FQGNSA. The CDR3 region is CASSQSVLSNQPQHF. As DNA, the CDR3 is TGTGCCAGCAGCCAGTCGGTGTTAAGCAATCAGCCCCAGCATTTT.

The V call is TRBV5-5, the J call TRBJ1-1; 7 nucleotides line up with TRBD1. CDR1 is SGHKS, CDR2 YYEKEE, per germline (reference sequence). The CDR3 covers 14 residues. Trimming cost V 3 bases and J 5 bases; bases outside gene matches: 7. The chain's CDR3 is CASSSGQERTEAFF. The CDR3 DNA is TGTGCCAGCAGCTCCGGACAGGAAAGGACTGAAGCTTTCTTT.

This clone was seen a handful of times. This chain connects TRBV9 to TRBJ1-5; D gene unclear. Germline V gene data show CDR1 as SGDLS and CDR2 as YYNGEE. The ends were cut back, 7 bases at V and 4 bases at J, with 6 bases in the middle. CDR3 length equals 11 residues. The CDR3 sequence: CASGGNQPQHF. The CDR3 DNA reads TGTGCCAGCGGCGGGAATCAGCCCCAGCATTTT.

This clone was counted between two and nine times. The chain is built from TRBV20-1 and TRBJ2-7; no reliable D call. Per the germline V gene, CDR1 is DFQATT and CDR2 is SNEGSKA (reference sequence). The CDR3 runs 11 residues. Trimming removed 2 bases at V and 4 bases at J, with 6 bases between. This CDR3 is CSARLLYEQYF. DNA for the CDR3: TGCAGTGCTAGACTTCTATACGAGCAGTACTTC.

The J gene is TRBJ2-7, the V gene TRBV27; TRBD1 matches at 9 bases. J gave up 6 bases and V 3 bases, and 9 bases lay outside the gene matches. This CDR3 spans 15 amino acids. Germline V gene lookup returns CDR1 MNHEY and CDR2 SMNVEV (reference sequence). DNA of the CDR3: TGTGCCAGCAGTTTCAAATTCCGGACAGGGGCCGAGCAGTACTTC. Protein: CASSFKFRTGAEQYF.

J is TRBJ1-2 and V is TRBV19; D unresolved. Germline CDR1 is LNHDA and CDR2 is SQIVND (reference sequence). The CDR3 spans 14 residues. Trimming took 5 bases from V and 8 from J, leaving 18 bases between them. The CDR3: CASSFSGGEGGYTF. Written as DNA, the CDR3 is TGTGCCAGTAGTTTCTCCGGTGGGGAGGGCGGCTACACCTTC.

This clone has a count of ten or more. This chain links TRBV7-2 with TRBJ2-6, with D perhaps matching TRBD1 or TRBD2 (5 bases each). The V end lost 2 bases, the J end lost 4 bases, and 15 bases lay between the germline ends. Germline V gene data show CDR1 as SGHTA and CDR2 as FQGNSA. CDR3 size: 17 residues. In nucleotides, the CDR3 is TGTGCCAGCAGCTTAAAAGTCTCCGGGACCGGGGCCAACGTCCTGACTTTC. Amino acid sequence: CASSLKVSGTGANVLTF.

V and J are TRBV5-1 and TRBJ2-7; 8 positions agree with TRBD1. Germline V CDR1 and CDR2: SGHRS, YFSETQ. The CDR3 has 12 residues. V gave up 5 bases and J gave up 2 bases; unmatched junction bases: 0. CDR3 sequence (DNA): TGCGCCAGCAGGACAGGGGCCTACGAGCAGTACTTC. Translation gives CASRTGAYEQYF.

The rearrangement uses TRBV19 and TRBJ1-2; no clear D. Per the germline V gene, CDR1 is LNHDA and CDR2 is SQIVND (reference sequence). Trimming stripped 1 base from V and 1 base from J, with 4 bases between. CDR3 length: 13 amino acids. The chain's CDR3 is CASSIVGNYGYTF. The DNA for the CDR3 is TGTGCCAGTAGTATAGTGGGTAACTATGGCTACACCTTC.

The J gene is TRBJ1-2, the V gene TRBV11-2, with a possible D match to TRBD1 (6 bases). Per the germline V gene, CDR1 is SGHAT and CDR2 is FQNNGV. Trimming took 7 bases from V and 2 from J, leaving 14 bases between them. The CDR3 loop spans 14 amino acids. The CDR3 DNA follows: TGTGCCAGCAACCAGGGGCCGGGGAACTATGGCTACACCTTC. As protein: CASNQGPGNYGYTF. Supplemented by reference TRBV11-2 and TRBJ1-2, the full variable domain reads EAGVAQSPRYKIIEKRQSVAFWCNPISGHATLYWYQQILGQGPKLLIQFQNNGVVDDSQLPKDRFSAERLKGVDSTLKIQPAKLEDSAVYLCASNQGPGNYGYTFGSGTRLTVV.

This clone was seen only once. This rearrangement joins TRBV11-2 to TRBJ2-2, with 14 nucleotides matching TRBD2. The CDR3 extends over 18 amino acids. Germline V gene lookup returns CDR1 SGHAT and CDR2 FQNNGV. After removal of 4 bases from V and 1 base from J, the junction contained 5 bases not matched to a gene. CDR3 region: CASSSRLAGGRNTGELFF. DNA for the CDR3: TGTGCCAGCAGCTCCAGACTAGCGGGAGGGAGGAACACCGGGGAGCTGTTTTTT.

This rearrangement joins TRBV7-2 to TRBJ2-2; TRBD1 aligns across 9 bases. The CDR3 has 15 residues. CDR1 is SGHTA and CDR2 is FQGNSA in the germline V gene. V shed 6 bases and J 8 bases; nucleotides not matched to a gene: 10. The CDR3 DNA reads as TGTGCCAGCAGTCCGAGACAGGGGGGAACGGGGGAGCTGTTTTTT. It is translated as CASSPRQGGTGELFF.

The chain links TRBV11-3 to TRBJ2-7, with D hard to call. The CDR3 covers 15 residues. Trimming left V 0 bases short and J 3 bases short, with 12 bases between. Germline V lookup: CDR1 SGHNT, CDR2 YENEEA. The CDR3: CASSLEWGFNYEQYF. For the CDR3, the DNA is TGTGCCAGCAGCTTAGAATGGGGTTTCAACTACGAGCAGTACTTC.

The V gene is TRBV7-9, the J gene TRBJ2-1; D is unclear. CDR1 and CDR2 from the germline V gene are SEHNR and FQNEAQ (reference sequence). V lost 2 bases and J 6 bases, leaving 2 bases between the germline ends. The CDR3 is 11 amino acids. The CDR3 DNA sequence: TGTGCCAGCAGCTTAATCAATGAGCAGTTCTTC. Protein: CASSLINEQFF.

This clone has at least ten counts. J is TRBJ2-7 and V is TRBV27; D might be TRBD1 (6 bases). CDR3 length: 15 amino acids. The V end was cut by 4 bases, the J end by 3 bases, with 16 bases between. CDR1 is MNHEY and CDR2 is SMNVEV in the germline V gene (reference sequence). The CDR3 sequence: CASSYRGTDLYEQYF. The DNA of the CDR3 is TGTGCCAGCAGTTATAGGGGGACCGATCTCTACGAGCAGTACTTC.

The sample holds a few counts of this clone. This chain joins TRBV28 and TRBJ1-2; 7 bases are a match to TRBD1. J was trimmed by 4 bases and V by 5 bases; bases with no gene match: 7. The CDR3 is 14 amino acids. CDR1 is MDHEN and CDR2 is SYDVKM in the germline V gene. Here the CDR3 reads CASSPGQDTYGYTF. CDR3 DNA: TGTGCCAGCAGTCCCGGACAGGACACCTATGGCTACACCTTC.